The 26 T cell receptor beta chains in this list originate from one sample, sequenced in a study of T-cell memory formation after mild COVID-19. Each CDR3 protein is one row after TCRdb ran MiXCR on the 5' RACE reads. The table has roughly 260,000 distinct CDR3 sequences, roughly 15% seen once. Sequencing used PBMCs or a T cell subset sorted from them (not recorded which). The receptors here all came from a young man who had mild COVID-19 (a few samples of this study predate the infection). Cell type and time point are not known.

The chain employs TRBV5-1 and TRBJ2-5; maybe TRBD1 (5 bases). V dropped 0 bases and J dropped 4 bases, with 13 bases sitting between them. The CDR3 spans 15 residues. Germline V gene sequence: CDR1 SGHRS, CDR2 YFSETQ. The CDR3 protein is CASSLVVGVAETQYF. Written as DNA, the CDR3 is TGCGCCAGCAGCTTGGTAGTAGGGGTCGCAGAGACCCAGTACTTC.

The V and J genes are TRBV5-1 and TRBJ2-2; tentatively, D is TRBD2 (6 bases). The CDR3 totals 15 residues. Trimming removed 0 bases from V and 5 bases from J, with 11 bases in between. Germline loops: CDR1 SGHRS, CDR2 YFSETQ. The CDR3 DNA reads TGCGCCAGCAGCTTGGTCCGGGCGGGAACCGGGGAGCTGTTTTTT. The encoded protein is CASSLVRAGTGELFF.

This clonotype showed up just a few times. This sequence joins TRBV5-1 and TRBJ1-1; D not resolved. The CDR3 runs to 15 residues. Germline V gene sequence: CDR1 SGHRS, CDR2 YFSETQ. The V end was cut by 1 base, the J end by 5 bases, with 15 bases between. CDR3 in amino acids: CASSLWGGSGTEAFF. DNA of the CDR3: TGCGCCAGCAGCTTGTGGGGAGGGTCGGGTACTGAAGCTTTCTTT. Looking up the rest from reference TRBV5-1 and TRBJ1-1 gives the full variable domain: KAGVTQTPRYLIKTRGQQVTLSCSPISGHRSVSWYQQTPGQGLQFLFEYFSETQRNKGNFPGRFSGRQFSNSRSEMNVSTLELGDSALYLCASSLWGGSGTEAFFGQGTRLTVV.

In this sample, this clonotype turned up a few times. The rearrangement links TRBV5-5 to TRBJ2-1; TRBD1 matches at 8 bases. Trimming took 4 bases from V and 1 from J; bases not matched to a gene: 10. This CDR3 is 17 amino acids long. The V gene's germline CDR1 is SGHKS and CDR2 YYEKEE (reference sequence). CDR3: CASSPRTGRYSYNEQFF. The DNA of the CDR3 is TGTGCCAGCAGCCCACGGACAGGGAGATATTCCTACAATGAGCAGTTCTTC.

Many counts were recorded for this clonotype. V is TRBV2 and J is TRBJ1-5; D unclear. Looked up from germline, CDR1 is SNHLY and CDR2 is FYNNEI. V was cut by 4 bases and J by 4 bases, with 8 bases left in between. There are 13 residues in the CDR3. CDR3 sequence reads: CASSGTGNQPQHF. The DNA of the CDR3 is TGTGCCAGCAGTGGGACCGGGAATCAGCCCCAGCATTTT.

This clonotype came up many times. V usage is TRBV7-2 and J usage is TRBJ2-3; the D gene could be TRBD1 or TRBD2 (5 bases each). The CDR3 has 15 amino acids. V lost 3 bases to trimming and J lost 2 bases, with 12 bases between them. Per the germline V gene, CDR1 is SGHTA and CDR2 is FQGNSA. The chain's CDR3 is CASSFSRGLTDTQYF. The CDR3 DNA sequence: TGTGCCAGCAGCTTCAGTCGGGGCCTCACAGATACGCAGTATTTT.

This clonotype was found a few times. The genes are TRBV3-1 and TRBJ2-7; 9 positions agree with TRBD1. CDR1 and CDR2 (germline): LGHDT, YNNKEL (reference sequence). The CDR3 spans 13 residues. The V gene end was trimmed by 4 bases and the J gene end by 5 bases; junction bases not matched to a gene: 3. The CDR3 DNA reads TGTGCCAGCAGCCTACAGGGGGCCAACGAGCAGTACTTC. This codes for CASSLQGANEQYF.

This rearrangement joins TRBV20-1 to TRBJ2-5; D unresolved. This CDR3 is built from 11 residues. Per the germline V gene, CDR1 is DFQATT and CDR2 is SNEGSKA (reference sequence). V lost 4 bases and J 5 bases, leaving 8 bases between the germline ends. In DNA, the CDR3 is TGCAGTGCTATTTCATCGGAGACCCAGTACTTC. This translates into CSAISSETQYF.

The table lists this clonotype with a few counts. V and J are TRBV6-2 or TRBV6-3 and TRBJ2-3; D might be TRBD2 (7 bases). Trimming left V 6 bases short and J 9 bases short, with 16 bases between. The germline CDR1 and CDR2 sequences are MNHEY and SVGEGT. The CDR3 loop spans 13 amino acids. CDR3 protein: CASSGYGGPTQYF. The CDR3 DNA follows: TGTGCCAGCAGCGGTTACGGGGGGCCAACGCAGTATTTT.

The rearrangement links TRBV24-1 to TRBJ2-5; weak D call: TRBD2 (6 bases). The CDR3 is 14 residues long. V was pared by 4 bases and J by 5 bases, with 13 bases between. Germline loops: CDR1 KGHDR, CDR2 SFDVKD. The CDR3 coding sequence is TGTGCCACCAGTGACCCCCGAGGAGGGGAGACCCAGTACTTC. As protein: CATSDPRGGETQYF.

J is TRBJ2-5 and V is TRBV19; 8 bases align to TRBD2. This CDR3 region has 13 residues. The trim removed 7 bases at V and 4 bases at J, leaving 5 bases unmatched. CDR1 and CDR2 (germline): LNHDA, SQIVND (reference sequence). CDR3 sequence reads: CASKRGIGETQYF. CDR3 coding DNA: TGTGCCAGTAAGCGGGGGATCGGAGAGACCCAGTACTTC.

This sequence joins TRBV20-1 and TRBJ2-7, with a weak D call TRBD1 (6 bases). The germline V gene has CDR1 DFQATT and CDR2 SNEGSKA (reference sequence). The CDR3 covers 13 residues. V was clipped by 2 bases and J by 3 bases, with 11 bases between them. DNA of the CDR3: TGCAGTGCTAGAAGGACAGCCTTCTACGAGCAGTACTTC. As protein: CSARRTAFYEQYF.

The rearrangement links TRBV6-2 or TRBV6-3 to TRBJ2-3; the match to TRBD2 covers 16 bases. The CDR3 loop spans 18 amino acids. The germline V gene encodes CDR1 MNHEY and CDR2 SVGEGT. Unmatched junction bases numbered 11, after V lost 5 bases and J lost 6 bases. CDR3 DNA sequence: TGTGCCAGCAGTCTTCGACCTCCGGGACTAGCGGGGGGGGATACGCAGTATTTT. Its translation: CASSLRPPGLAGGDTQYF.

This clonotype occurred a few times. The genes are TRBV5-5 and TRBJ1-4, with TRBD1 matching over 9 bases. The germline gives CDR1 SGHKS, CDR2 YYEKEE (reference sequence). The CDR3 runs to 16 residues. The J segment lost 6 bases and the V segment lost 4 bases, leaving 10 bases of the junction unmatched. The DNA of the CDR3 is TGTGCCAGCAGCGCATACCGGGACAGGGTTGATGAAAAACTGTTTTTT. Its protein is CASSAYRDRVDEKLFF.

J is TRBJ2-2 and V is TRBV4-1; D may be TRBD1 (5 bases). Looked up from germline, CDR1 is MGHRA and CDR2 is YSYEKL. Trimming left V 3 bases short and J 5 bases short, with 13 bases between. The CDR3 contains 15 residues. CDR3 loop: CASSQPWTLTGELFF. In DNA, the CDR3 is TGCGCCAGCAGCCAGCCCTGGACATTAACCGGGGAGCTGTTTTTT.

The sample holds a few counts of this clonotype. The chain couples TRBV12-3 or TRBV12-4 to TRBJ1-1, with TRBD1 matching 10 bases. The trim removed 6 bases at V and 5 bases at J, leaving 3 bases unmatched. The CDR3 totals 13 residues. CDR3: CASSDRGRTEAFF. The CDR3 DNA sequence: TGTGCCAGCAGCGACAGGGGGCGAACTGAAGCTTTCTTT.

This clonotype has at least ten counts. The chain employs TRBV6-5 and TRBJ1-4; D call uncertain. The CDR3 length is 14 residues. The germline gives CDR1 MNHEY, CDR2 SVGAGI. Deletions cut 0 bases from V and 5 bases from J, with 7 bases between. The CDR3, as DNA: TGTGCCAGCAGTTACTCGTATAGGAATGAAAAACTGTTTTTT. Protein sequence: CASSYSYRNEKLFF.

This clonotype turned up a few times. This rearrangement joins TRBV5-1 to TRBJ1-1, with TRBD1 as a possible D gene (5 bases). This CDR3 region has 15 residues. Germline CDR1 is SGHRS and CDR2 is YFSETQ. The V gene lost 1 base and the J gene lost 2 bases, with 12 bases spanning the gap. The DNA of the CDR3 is TGCGCCAGCAGCTTGCTCGGGGGAGGTAACACTGAAGCTTTCTTT. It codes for CASSLLGGGNTEAFF.

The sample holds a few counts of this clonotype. The CDR3 DNA reads TGTGCCAGCAGATTGGACAGCTACCAAGAGACCCAGTACTTC. This encodes CASRLDSYQETQYF. The chain joins TRBV6-2 or TRBV6-3 to TRBJ2-5; a weak D match, TRBD1 (6 bases). Trimming left V 6 bases short and J 0 bases short, with 11 bases between. CDR3 size: 14 residues. CDR1 and CDR2 from the germline V gene are MNHEY and SVGEGT.

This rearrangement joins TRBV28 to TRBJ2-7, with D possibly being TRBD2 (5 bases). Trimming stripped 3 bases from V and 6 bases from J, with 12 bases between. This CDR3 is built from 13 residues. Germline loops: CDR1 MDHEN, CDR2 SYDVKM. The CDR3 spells CASSLGRSFEQYV. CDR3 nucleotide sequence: TGTGCCAGCAGTTTGGGGAGATCGTTCGAGCAGTACGTC.

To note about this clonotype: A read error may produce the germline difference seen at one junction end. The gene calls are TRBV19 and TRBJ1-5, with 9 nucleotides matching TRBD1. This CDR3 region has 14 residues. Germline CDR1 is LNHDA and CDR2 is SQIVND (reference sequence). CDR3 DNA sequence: TGTGCAAGTAGGACAGGGGTCTTGTGGCAGCCCCAGCATTTT. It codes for CASRTGVLWQPQHF.

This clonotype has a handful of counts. The DNA of the CDR3 is TGTGCCAGTTGCCCTGGGGGTTGGAGCACAGATACGCAGTATTTT. Amino acids: CASCPGGWSTDTQYF. This chain connects TRBV7-2 to TRBJ2-3; TRBD1 or TRBD2 may be the D gene (5 bases each). Germline loops: CDR1 SGHTA, CDR2 FQGNSA. The V end lost 9 bases, the J end lost 0 bases, and 16 bases lay between the germline ends. CDR3 length: 15 amino acids.

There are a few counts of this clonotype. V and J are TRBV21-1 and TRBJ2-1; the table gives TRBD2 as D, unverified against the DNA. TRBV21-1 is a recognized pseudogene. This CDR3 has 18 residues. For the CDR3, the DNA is TGTGCCAGCAGCAAAGAGAGACAGGGACTAGCGGGGGGAAATGAGCAGTTCTTC. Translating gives CASSKERQGLAGGNEQFF.

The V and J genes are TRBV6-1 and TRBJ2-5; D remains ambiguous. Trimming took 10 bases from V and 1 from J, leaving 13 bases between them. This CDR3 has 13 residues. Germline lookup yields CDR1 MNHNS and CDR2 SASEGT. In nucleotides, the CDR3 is TGTGCCACCCGCCTGTCGGGCCAAGAGACCCAGTACTTC. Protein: CATRLSGQETQYF.

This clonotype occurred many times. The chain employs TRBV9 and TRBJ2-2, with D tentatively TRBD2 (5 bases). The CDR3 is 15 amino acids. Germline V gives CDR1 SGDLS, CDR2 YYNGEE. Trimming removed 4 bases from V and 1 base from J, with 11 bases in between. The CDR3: CASSPRRLNTGELFF. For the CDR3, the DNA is TGTGCCAGCAGCCCTCGGAGGTTGAACACCGGGGAGCTGTTTTTT.

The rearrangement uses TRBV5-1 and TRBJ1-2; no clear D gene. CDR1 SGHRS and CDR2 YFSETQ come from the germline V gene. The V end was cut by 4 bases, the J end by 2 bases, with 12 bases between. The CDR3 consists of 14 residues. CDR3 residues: CASSAGVPNYGYTF. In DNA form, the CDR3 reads TGCGCCAGCAGCGCTGGGGTCCCCAACTATGGCTACACCTTC.